Here is one T cell receptor (beta chain) with its context. This specimen comes from a study of cytomegalovirus exposure and HLA in healthy donors. The germline gives CDR1 MDHEN, CDR2 SYDVKM. CDR3 length: 16 amino acids. V dropped 3 bases and J dropped 9; count of bases not matched to a gene: 9. Primers: 60 Vbeta forward and 13 Jbeta reverse. Per the study methods: Per a later analysis, the number of unique TCR beta chains was approximately 73 million, of which 8.5 million to 11 million were shared. Repertoires were generated with immunoSEQ multiplex PCR, while TCRdb's copy carries only in-frame clones and drops some. The V and J calls and clone size were taken over from that table, and D and trimming were inferred from the DNA. The sample lists 120,000 to 150,000 clones, about four fifths occurring once.

This clonotype was obtained from a male donor in good health and CMV-seronegative. Sequenced material: PBMCs. This chain uses TRBV28 with TRBJ2-1; 12 bases agree with TRBD1. For the CDR3, the DNA is TGTGCCAGCAGTTTGCCGAGGGGACAGGGGGCAGGTGAGCAGTTCTTC. Translated, it gives CASSLPRGQGAGEQFF.